This T cell receptor (beta chain) was captured in a study of blood T cell repertoires in COVID-19. Study context: From the United States, Italy and Spain came samples of acute and convalescent COVID-19. In each case, the material was cDNA or gDNA derived from T cells, B-cell-depleted T cells, or PBMCs.

Profiling relied on immunoSEQ multiplex PCR, and the TCRdb table lists in-frame clones only, not all of them. The sample records about 300,000 clones, roughly 84% being singletons. From germline, CDR1 is LNHDA and CDR2 SQIVND (reference sequence). The CDR3 consists of 13 residues. Seattle patients were enrolled during active infection and followed longitudinally. V gene TRBV19 combines with J gene TRBJ2-3; 9 bases match TRBD1. The material sequenced was peripheral blood. This receptor was identified in a human donor with COVID-19, enrolled during active disease. The donor label of this sample is uncertain. CDR3 sequence reads: CAIGDRERDTQYF. DNA for the CDR3: TGTGCGATTGGGGACAGGGAAAGGGATACGCAGTATTTT.